This is a list of T cell receptor beta chains from one sample in a study of blood T cells in healthy people across ages. TCRdb ran MiXCR on the 5' RACE reads and lists one entry per CDR3 protein. Of about 640,000 distinct CDR3 sequences listed, roughly 58% were seen once; the top ten hold over 30%. The source material was blood. These receptors all come from a man aged 55 to 70 in good health. Each CDR3 is given with its conserved first and last residue. The order of the fields is V gene, D gene, clone size, J gene, CDR3 protein, CDR3 DNA. A D gene is named only where the DNA matches it firmly. Only some rows state a clone size, as once, few, many or a class for expanded clones.

v_gene: TRBV15; d_gene: .; abundance: .; j_gene: TRBJ1-6; CDR3aa: CATSRDRVGSPLHF; CDR3nt: TGTGCCACCAGCAGAGACAGGGTGGGTTCACCCCTCCACTTT
v_gene: TRBV7-9; d_gene: .; abundance: .; j_gene: TRBJ2-7; CDR3aa: CASSLAWGQKSSYEQYF; CDR3nt: TGTGCCAGCAGCTTAGCGTGGGGGCAGAAAAGCTCCTACGAGCAGTACTTC
v_gene: TRBV3-1; d_gene: .; abundance: .; j_gene: TRBJ2-7; CDR3aa: CASSQGVWESEQYF; CDR3nt: TGTGCCAGCAGCCAAGGGGTGTGGGAGAGCGAGCAGTACTTC
v_gene: TRBV7-9; d_gene: .; abundance: .; j_gene: TRBJ2-4; CDR3aa: CASSPMGNIQYF; CDR3nt: TGTGCCAGCAGCCCCATGGGAAACATTCAGTACTTC
v_gene: TRBV7-9; d_gene: .; abundance: few; j_gene: TRBJ2-1; CDR3aa: CASSRDTYNEQFF; CDR3nt: TGTGCCAGCAGCCGGGACACCTACAATGAGCAGTTCTTC
v_gene: TRBV18; d_gene: .; abundance: .; j_gene: TRBJ1-4; CDR3aa: CASSPDRSLTNEKLFF; CDR3nt: TGTGCCAGCTCACCCGACAGGTCCTTAACTAATGAAAAACTGTTTTTT
v_gene: TRBV3-1; d_gene: .; abundance: .; j_gene: TRBJ2-2; CDR3aa: CASSRDDGELFF; CDR3nt: TGTGCCAGCAGCCGGGATGACGGGGAGCTGTTTTTT
v_gene: TRBV5-1; d_gene: TRBD1; abundance: .; j_gene: TRBJ2-5; CDR3aa: CASSSDRGLMETQYF; CDR3nt: TGCGCCAGCAGCTCGGACAGGGGTCTGATGGAGACCCAGTACTTC
v_gene: TRBV9; d_gene: TRBD2; abundance: many; j_gene: TRBJ2-1; CDR3aa: CASSSYFGSGGANEQFF; CDR3nt: TGTGCCAGCAGCTCCTACTTCGGCAGCGGGGGGGCCAATGAGCAGTTCTTC
v_gene: TRBV10-3; d_gene: TRBD1; abundance: .; j_gene: TRBJ2-1; CDR3aa: CAISDHPGQGARSYNEQFF; CDR3nt: TGTGCCATCAGTGATCATCCGGGACAGGGGGCGAGGTCCTACAATGAGCAGTTCTTC
v_gene: TRBV27; d_gene: TRBD1; abundance: .; j_gene: TRBJ2-7; CDR3aa: CASSFQKANRDRGHEQYF; CDR3nt: TGTGCCAGCAGTTTCCAAAAAGCAAACCGGGACAGGGGGCACGAGCAGTACTTC
v_gene: TRBV29-1; d_gene: TRBD2; abundance: once; j_gene: TRBJ2-1; CDR3aa: CSVFGLAGPEQFF; CDR3nt: TGCAGCGTTTTCGGACTAGCGGGCCCGGAGCAGTTCTTC
v_gene: TRBV6-2/TRBV6-3; d_gene: .; abundance: .; j_gene: TRBJ1-6; CDR3aa: CASSYSPVGVSYNSPLHF; CDR3nt: TGTGCCAGCAGTTACTCCCCGGTAGGAGTCTCCTATAATTCACCCCTCCACTTT
v_gene: TRBV29-1; d_gene: .; abundance: few; j_gene: TRBJ2-1; CDR3aa: CSVPTGASSYNEQFF; CDR3nt: TGCAGCGTCCCGACAGGAGCCAGCTCCTACAATGAGCAGTTCTTC
v_gene: TRBV6-4; d_gene: TRBD2; abundance: many; j_gene: TRBJ2-3; CDR3aa: CASSDSASGGNQDTQYF; CDR3nt: TGTGCCAGCAGTGACTCGGCTAGCGGGGGGAACCAAGATACGCAGTATTTT
v_gene: TRBV7-8; d_gene: TRBD2; abundance: .; j_gene: TRBJ2-4; CDR3aa: CASSPLGREQYF; CDR3nt: TGTGCCAGCAGCCCCCTCGGGAGGGAGCAGTACTTC
v_gene: TRBV29-1; d_gene: .; abundance: .; j_gene: TRBJ2-1; CDR3aa: CSAFVGKRKIYNEQFF; CDR3nt: TGCAGCGCCTTCGTGGGGAAGCGGAAAATCTACAATGAGCAGTTCTTC
v_gene: TRBV10-3; d_gene: TRBD2; abundance: .; j_gene: TRBJ2-5; CDR3aa: CAITQTSGGWETQYF; CDR3nt: TGTGCCATCACCCAGACTAGCGGGGGTTGGGAGACCCAGTACTTC
v_gene: TRBV12-3/TRBV12-4; d_gene: .; abundance: .; j_gene: TRBJ2-3; CDR3aa: CASSLDSGPTDTQYF; CDR3nt: TGTGCCAGCAGTTTAGATAGCGGACCCACAGATACGCAGTATTTT
v_gene: TRBV7-2; d_gene: .; abundance: .; j_gene: TRBJ1-5; CDR3aa: CASSLMGFGNQPQHF; CDR3nt: TGTGCCAGCAGCTTAATGGGTTTTGGTAATCAGCCCCAGCATTTT
v_gene: TRBV25-1; d_gene: .; abundance: .; j_gene: TRBJ2-5; CDR3aa: CASSEPGSQETQYF; CDR3nt: TGTGCCAGCAGTGAACCAGGGTCCCAAGAGACCCAGTACTTC
v_gene: TRBV20-1; d_gene: .; abundance: .; j_gene: TRBJ2-7; CDR3aa: CSARNSSSYEQYF; CDR3nt: TGCAGTGCTAGGAACAGCAGCTCCTACGAGCAGTACTTC
v_gene: TRBV7-2; d_gene: .; abundance: .; j_gene: TRBJ1-4; CDR3aa: CASSPPQGRGEKLFF; CDR3nt: TGTGCCAGCAGCCCCCCGCAGGGTCGTGGTGAAAAACTGTTTTTT
v_gene: TRBV2; d_gene: TRBD1; abundance: .; j_gene: TRBJ2-7; CDR3aa: CASNPGTGIIYEQYF; CDR3nt: TGTGCCAGCAACCCCGGGACAGGAATTATATACGAGCAGTACTTC
v_gene: TRBV3-1; d_gene: .; abundance: .; j_gene: TRBJ2-2; CDR3aa: CASSQGAGELFF; CDR3nt: TGTGCCAGCAGCCAAGGGGCCGGGGAGCTGTTTTTT
v_gene: TRBV4-1; d_gene: TRBD1; abundance: few; j_gene: TRBJ2-6; CDR3aa: CASSQVRAGGIPGANVLTF; CDR3nt: TGCGCCAGCAGCCAAGTGAGGGCAGGGGGAATACCTGGGGCCAACGTCCTGACTTTC